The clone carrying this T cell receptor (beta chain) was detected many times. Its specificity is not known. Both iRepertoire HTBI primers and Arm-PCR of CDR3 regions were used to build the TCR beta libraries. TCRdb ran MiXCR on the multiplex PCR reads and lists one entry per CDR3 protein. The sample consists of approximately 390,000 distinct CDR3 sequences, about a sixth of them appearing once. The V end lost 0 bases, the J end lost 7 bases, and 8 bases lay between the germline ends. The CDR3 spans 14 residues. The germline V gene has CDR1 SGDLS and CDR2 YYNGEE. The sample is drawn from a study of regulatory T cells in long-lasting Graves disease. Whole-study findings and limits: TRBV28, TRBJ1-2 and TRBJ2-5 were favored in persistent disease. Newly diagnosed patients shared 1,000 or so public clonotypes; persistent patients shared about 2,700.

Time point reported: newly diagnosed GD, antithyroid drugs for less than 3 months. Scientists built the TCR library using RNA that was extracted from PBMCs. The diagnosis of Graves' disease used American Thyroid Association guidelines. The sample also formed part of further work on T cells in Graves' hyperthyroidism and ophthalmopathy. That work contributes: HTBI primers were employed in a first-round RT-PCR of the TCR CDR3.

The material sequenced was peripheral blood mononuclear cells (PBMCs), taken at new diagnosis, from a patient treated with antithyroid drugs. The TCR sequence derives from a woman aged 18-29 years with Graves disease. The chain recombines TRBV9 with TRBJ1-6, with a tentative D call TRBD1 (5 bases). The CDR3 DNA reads TGTGCCAGCAGCGTAGCGCGGGGCAATTCACCCCTCCACTTT. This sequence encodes CASSVARGNSPLHF. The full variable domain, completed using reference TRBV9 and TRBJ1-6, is DSGVTQTPKHLITATGQRVTLRCSPRSGDLSVYWYQQSLDQGLQFLIQYYNGEERAKGNILERFSAQQFPDLHSELNLSSLELGDSALYFCASSVARGNSPLHFGNGTRLTVT.